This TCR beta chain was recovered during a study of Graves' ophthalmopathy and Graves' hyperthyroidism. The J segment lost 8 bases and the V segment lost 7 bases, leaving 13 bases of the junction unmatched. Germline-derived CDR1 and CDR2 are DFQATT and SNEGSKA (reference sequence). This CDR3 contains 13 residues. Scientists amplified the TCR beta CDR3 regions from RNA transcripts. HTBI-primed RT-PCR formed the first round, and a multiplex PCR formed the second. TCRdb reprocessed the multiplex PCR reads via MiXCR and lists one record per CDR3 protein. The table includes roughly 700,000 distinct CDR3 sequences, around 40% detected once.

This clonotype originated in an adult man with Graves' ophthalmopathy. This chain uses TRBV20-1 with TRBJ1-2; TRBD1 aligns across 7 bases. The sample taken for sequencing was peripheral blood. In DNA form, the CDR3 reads TGCAGTGTCCCCGGCGAGGGGGCGGGAGGCTACACCTTC. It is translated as CSVPGEGAGGYTF.